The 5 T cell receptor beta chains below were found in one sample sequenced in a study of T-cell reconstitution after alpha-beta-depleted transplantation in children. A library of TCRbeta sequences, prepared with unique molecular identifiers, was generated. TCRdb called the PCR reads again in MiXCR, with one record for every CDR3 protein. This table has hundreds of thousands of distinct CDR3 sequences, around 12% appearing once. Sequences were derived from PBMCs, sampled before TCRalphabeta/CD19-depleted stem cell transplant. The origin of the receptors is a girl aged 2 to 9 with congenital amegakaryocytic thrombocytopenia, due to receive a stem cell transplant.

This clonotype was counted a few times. CDR3 sequence: CASSPTTLGGEQFF. DNA of the CDR3: TGTGCCAGCAGCCCGACTACCCTCGGAGGTGAGCAGTTCTTC. The chain recombines TRBV6-1 with TRBJ2-1, with D perhaps TRBD2 (5 bases). CDR3 length equals 14 residues. V was clipped by 6 bases and J by 9 bases, with 18 bases between them. The germline V gene encodes CDR1 MNHNS and CDR2 SASEGT.

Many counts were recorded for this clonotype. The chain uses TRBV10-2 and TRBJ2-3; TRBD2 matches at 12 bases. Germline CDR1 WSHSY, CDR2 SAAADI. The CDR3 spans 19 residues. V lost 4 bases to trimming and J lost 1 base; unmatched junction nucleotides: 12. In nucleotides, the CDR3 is TGCGCCAGCAGTGGGTCCACTAGCGGGAGGTTAAGGGGCACAGATACGCAGTATTTT. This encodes CASSGSTSGRLRGTDTQYF.

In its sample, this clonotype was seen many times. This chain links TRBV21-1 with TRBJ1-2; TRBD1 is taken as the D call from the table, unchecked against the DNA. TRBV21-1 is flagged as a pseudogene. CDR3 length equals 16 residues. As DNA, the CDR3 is TGTGCCAGCAGCAAAGCACTCCGGGGTTTACATTATGGCTACACCTTC. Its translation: CASSKALRGLHYGYTF.

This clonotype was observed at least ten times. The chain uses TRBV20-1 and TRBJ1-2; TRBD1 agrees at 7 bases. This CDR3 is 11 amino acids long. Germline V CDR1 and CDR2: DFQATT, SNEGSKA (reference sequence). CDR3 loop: CAGTANYGYTF. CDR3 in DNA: TGCGCCGGGACAGCTAACTATGGCTACACCTTC.

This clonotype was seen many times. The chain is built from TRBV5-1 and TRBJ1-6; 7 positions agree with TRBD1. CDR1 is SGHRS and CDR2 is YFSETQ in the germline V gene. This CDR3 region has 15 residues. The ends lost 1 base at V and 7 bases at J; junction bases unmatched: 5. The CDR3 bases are TGCGCCAGCAGCTTGTATAAGGGGGCGAATTCACCCCTCCACTTT. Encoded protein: CASSLYKGANSPLHF.